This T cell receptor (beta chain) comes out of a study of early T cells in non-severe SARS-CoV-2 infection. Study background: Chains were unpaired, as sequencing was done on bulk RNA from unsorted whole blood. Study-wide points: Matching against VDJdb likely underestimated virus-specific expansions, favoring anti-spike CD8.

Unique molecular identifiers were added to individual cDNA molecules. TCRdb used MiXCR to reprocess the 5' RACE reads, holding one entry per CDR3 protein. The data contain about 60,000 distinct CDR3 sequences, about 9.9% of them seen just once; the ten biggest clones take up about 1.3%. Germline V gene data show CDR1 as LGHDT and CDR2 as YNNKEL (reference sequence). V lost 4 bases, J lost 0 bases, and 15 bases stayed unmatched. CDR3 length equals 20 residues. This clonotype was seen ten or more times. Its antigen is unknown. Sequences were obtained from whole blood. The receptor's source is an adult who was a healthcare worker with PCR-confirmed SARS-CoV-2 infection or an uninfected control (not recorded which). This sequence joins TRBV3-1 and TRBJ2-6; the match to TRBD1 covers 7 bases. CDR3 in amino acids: CASSPHPTGTALSGANVLTF. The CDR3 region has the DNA TGTGCCAGCAGCCCTCATCCAACCGGGACAGCCCTCTCTGGGGCCAACGTCCTGACTTTC.